Reported below is one T cell receptor beta chain. Its antigen is not known. In germline, CDR1 is SGHRS, CDR2 YFSETQ. V lost 0 bases, J lost 4 bases, and 4 bases stayed unmatched. The CDR3 totals 17 residues. The entry originates in a study of siplizumab effects on memory and regulatory T cells. Notes on the study in general: Naive T cells seemed more diverse than memory cells and seemed major alloresponse contributors.

Here immunoSEQ multiplex PCR was the method, and the copy in TCRdb shows in-frame clones only, minus some. The data show around 100,000 clones, approximately 94% seen once. The TCR originated in a human donor in good health. The sequencing input was non-Treg CD4+ T cells sorted from blood. This chain uses TRBV5-1 with TRBJ2-5; 15 bases map to TRBD2. The CDR3 region has the DNA TGCGCCAGCAGCTTGGACGGACTAGCGGGAGGGCGAGAGACCCAGTACTTC. Encoded protein: CASSLDGLAGGRETQYF.